The source of this TCR beta chain is a study of shared clonotypes between healthy human individuals. Terminally differentiated effector memory CD45RA+ cells were excluded from the naive CD8 cells, which were CD45RO-negative and positively selected for CCR7. Method: immunoSEQ multiplex PCR; TCRdb's copy keeps in-frame clones and lacks some. Of millions of clones listed, 90% to 95% are singletons. Germline-derived CDR1 and CDR2 are SGHDT and YYEEEE. With V trimmed by 0 bases and J by 8 bases, 7 bases remained unmatched. The CDR3 covers 15 residues. Sequencing was done on a sample of naive CD8+ T cells from PBMCs. The source of this sequence is a man between 18 and 29 years old in good health. Some clones in this sample may be carry-over from other donors' samples. V gene TRBV5-6 combines with J gene TRBJ1-4; 7 nucleotides match TRBD1. Written as DNA, the CDR3 is TGTGCCAGCAGCTTGGGTGACAGGGTCGGCGAAAAACTGTTTTTT. Protein: CASSLGDRVGEKLFF.